A selection of T cell receptor beta chains follows, all from one sample in a study of chemoradiotherapy in HPV16-positive cancers. Sequenced by immunoSEQ multiplex PCR; TCRdb stores in-frame clones only, minus some. The data hold about 950 clones, with 80% to 90% observed a single time. The sample here was tumor tissue, taken from a patient who underwent chemoradiotherapy. These receptors were taken from a human donor with HPV-associated anogenital cancer. Each CDR3 is given with its conserved first and last residue. The order of the fields is J gene, D gene, clone size, V gene, CDR3 protein, CDR3 DNA. The D gene is left open where the match is weak. Clone size is not always given. Where it is, it says once, few, many or a class for expanded clones.

>TRBJ1-1|TRBD1|NA|TRBV12-5
CASGSDRVSFSYAEAFF
TGTGCTAGTGGTAGTGACAGGGTTAGTTTTTCATACGCTGAAGCTTTCTTT
>TRBJ1-1|TRBD1|NA|TRBV10-3
CAITGDRGAEAFF
TGTGCCATCACCGGGGACAGGGGAGCTGAAGCTTTCTTT
>TRBJ1-1|NA|NA|TRBV9
CASSGQGIDTEAFF
TGTGCTAGCAGCGGGCAGGGGATTGACACTGAAGCTTTCTTT
>TRBJ1-1|NA|NA|TRBV9
CASSVGPMNTEAFF
TGTGCCAGCAGCGTAGGACCGATGAACACTGAAGCTTTCTTT
>TRBJ1-6|NA|NA|TRBV19
CASSLVVLLDSPLHF
TGTGCCAGTAGTTTGGTTGTGTTATTGGATTCACCCCTCCACTTT
>TRBJ2-5|NA|NA|TRBV9
CASSVAPGQTQYF
TGTGCCAGCAGCGTAGCACCCGGGCAGACCCAGTACTTC
>TRBJ1-6|NA|NA|TRBV9
CASSVVAESNSPLHF
TGTGCCAGCAGCGTAGTGGCGGAAAGTAATTCACCCCTCCACTTT
>TRBJ1-4|NA|once|TRBV27
CASRKGVANEKLFF
TGTGCCAGCCGGAAGGGGGTGGCTAATGAAAAACTGTTTTTT
>TRBJ2-1|TRBD2|NA|TRBV11-3
CASSPEAGAYEQFF
TGTGCCAGCAGCCCGGAAGCGGGGGCTTATGAGCAGTTCTTC
>TRBJ2-7|TRBD2|NA|TRBV20-1
CSALRGDEQYF
TGCAGTGCCCTGCGGGGGGACGAGCAGTACTTC
>TRBJ2-7|NA|NA|TRBV5-6
CASSLGRTYEQYF
TGTGCCAGCAGCTTAGGGAGAACCTACGAGCAGTACTTC
>TRBJ1-1|NA|NA|TRBV6-6
CASSLSLEGTEAFF
TGTGCCAGCAGTCTCAGCCTCGAAGGGACTGAAGCTTTCTTT
>TRBJ1-3|NA|NA|TRBV28
CASSSGSADGNTIYF
TGTGCCAGCAGTTCAGGGAGCGCGGATGGAAACACCATATATTTT
>TRBJ2-7|TRBD2|NA|TRBV7-9
CASTHATLLGGGVQYF
TGTGCCAGCACCCACGCAACCCTCTTGGGGGGAGGGGTGCAGTACTTC
>TRBJ2-7|TRBD2|once|TRBV19
CASTPTSGGRIYEQYF
TGTGCCAGTACCCCGACTAGCGGGGGGAGAATCTACGAGCAGTACTTC
>TRBJ1-2|NA|NA|TRBV5-6
CASSPGKNYGYTF
TGTGCCAGCAGCCCCGGGAAAAACTATGGCTACACCTTC
>TRBJ2-5|NA|NA|TRBV6-6
CASSRAGGETQYF
TGTGCCAGCAGCAGGGCCGGTGGGGAGACCCAGTACTTC
>TRBJ2-5|TRBD2|NA|TRBV27
CASSFTSGVGTQYF
TGTGCCAGCAGTTTTACTAGCGGGGTTGGGACCCAGTACTTC
>TRBJ2-1|NA|NA|TRBV5-1
CASTEEGLSYNEQFF
TGCGCCAGCACAGAAGAGGGCCTCTCCTACAATGAGCAGTTCTTC